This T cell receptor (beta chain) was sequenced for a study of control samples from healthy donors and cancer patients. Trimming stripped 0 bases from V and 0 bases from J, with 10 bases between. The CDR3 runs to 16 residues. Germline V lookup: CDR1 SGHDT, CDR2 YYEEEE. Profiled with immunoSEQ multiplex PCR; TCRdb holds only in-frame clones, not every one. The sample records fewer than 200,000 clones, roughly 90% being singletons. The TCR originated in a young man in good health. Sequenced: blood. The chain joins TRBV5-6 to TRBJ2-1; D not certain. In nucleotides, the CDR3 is TGTGCCAGCAGCTTGGTCGGCTTGAGCTCCTACAATGAGCAGTTCTTC. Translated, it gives CASSLVGLSSYNEQFF.